These 21 T cell receptor beta chains were all obtained from the same sample, sequenced in a study of patients and donors after allogeneic stem cell transplantation. TCRdb independently ran MiXCR on the RT-PCR reads; one entry per CDR3 protein. The table has about a million distinct CDR3 sequences, about 20% seen once; the top ten hold 5% to 6.5%. The sample consisted of blood, either unsorted or a sorted T cell fraction (not recorded which). The receptors here all came from a human donor who was either an allogeneic HSCT recipient or a stem cell or donor lymphocyte infusion donor (not recorded which). It is not recorded whose cells these are; they may come from a transplant donor.

The rearrangement links TRBV24-1 to TRBJ2-1, with TRBD1 matching over 8 bases. The CDR3 consists of 15 residues. The V segment lost 7 bases and the J segment 7 bases; nucleotides outside the gene matches: 11. The germline CDR1 and CDR2 sequences are KGHDR and SFDVKD. This CDR3 reads CATSGTQGAKNEQFF. In nucleotides, the CDR3 is TGTGCCACCAGCGGGACCCAGGGGGCCAAAAATGAGCAGTTCTTC.

This clonotype showed up just once. The rearrangement links TRBV18 to TRBJ2-5; no clear D. V lost 7 bases, J lost 5 bases, and 26 bases lay in between. The CDR3 runs 17 residues. Germline assignment: CDR1 KGHSH and CDR2 LQKENI. The CDR3 coding sequence is TGTGCCAGCTTTAGTGAGGAACCAAGGACGGCCGACGAGACCCAGTACTTC. Translating it yields CASFSEEPRTADETQYF.

V usage is TRBV11-3 and J usage is TRBJ2-1, with D unresolved. The CDR3 length is 14 residues. Trimming removed 8 bases at V and 8 bases at J, with 19 bases between. CDR1 is SGHNT and CDR2 is YENEEA in the germline V gene. The CDR3, as DNA: TGTGCCAGCTGCGCAAAAACAGAATTCTATGAGCAGTTCTTC. Translation: CASCAKTEFYEQFF. Using reference TRBV11-3 and TRBJ2-1 for the parts outside the CDR3, the full variable domain is EAGVVQSPRYKIIEKKQPVAFWCNPISGHNTLYWYLQNLGQGPELLIRYENEEAVDDSQLPKDRFSAERLKGVDSTLKIQPAELGDSAVYLCASCAKTEFYEQFFGPGTRLTVL.

The sample holds a few counts of this clonotype. The chain recombines TRBV9 with TRBJ2-1, with 8 bases fitting TRBD2. CDR1 and CDR2 (germline): SGDLS, YYNGEE. CDR3 size: 15 residues. V lost 0 bases to trimming and J lost 9 bases; unmatched junction nucleotides: 8. DNA of the CDR3: TGTGCCAGCAGCGTAGGTGGTAGCGGGATAAGTGAGCAGTTCTTC. It specifies CASSVGGSGISEQFF.

This clonotype was counted ten times or more. The rearrangement links TRBV9 to TRBJ2-1; a weak D match, TRBD2 (6 bases). This CDR3 comprises 16 residues. Germline V gene data show CDR1 as SGDLS and CDR2 as YYNGEE. Trimming took 1 base from V and 7 from J, leaving 18 bases between them. The CDR3 DNA follows: TGTGCCAGCAGCGTATCATCGGGACTGGCGGGAAATGAGCAGTTCTTC. This translates into CASSVSSGLAGNEQFF.

V usage is TRBV7-2 and J usage is TRBJ2-1; 11 nucleotides align to TRBD2. CDR3 length: 15 amino acids. Germline trimming cut 4 bases from V and 8 bases from J; bases unmatched to any gene: 7. Germline assignment: CDR1 SGHTA and CDR2 FQGNSA. The CDR3 sequence is CASSYSSGGPDEQFF. The CDR3, as DNA: TGTGCCAGCAGCTATTCTAGCGGGGGGCCCGATGAGCAGTTCTTC.

This clonotype showed up just a few times. V is TRBV12-3 or TRBV12-4 and J is TRBJ2-3; no firm D call. The CDR3 extends over 14 amino acids. V was cut by 7 bases and J by 4 bases, with 15 bases left in between. CDR3 in DNA: TGTGCCAGCACCCTGGGCGGCCGTGCAGATACGCAGTATTTT. Its translation is CASTLGGRADTQYF.

This clonotype has more than one count but fewer than ten. The rearrangement uses TRBV6-2 or TRBV6-3 and TRBJ2-1; 7 bases match TRBD1. Germline-derived CDR1 and CDR2 are MNHEY and SVGEGT. J was trimmed by 12 bases and V by 4 bases; bases with no gene match: 3. The CDR3 loop spans 11 amino acids. In nucleotides, the CDR3 is TGTGCCAGCAGTTTAGGGGGCCCGCAGTTCTTC. Translating gives CASSLGGPQFF.

CDR3 protein: CASSRLAGGGASDTQYF. The CDR3 bases are TGTGCCAGCAGCCGGTTGGCTGGCGGGGGGGCGTCAGATACGCAGTATTTT. The chain has TRBV7-9 and TRBJ2-3, with TRBD2 identical over 9 bases. J was trimmed by 4 bases and V by 5 bases; bases with no gene match: 13. CDR3 length: 17 amino acids. Germline V CDR1 and CDR2: SEHNR, FQNEAQ (reference sequence).

This clonotype was detected a few times. The V call is TRBV6-1, the J call TRBJ1-6, with D tentatively TRBD1 (5 bases). Germline V CDR1 and CDR2: MNHNS, SASEGT. The CDR3 has 14 amino acids. V shed 6 bases and J shed 7 bases, with 13 bases lying between them. In DNA form, the CDR3 reads TGTGCCAGCAGCCTCGTACAGGTGAATTCACCCCTCCACTTT. This translates into CASSLVQVNSPLHF.

The rearrangement links TRBV9 to TRBJ1-1, with D uncertain. Germline CDR1 SGDLS, CDR2 YYNGEE. CDR3 length: 14 amino acids. V dropped 0 bases and J dropped 4 bases, with 10 bases sitting between them. This chain's CDR3 is CASSVDPDGTEAFF. Written as DNA, the CDR3 is TGTGCCAGCAGCGTAGACCCCGACGGCACTGAAGCTTTCTTT.

This clonotype appeared many times. J is TRBJ1-5 and V is TRBV12-3 or TRBV12-4, with D unclear. V was pared by 5 bases and J by 9 bases, with 20 bases between. This CDR3 has 15 amino acids. The CDR3 loop reads CASSVNRAPTMPQHF. CDR3 nucleotide sequence: TGTGCCAGCAGTGTCAACCGGGCTCCTACGATGCCCCAGCATTTT.

The chain links TRBV4-3 to TRBJ1-1; D gene unclear. CDR3 size: 13 residues. Between the trimmed V and J ends, which lost 0 bases and 7 bases, there was a span of 9 bases. The germline CDR1 and CDR2 sequences are LGHNA and YSLEER. CDR3 nucleotide sequence: TGCGCCAGCAGCCAAGAAAACGGGGTTGAAGCTTTCTTT. This gives the protein CASSQENGVEAFF.

The chain couples TRBV7-2 to TRBJ2-1; TRBD1 agrees at 9 bases. Germline V gene sequence: CDR1 SGHTA, CDR2 FQGNSA. This CDR3 spans 16 amino acids. Trimming at V came to 1 base and at J to 5 bases, leaving 6 bases not matched to a gene. The CDR3 reads CASSLGGTGSNNEQFF. The DNA for the CDR3 is TGTGCCAGCAGCTTAGGGGGGACAGGGTCCAACAATGAGCAGTTCTTC. The full variable domain, its missing parts supplied by reference TRBV7-2 and TRBJ2-1, is GAGVSQSPSNKVTEKGKDVELRCDPISGHTALYWYRQSLGQGLEFLIYFQGNSAPDKSGLPSDRFSAERTGGSVSTLTIQRTQQEDSAVYLCASSLGGTGSNNEQFFGPGTRLTVL.

V gene TRBV5-1 combines with J gene TRBJ2-1; D call uncertain. Germline assignment: CDR1 SGHRS and CDR2 YFSETQ. The CDR3 length is 15 residues. V gave up 0 bases and J gave up 4 bases, with 11 bases separating them. The CDR3 is CASSLDPRSYNEQFF. CDR3 nucleotide sequence: TGCGCCAGCAGCTTGGACCCAAGGTCGTACAATGAGCAGTTCTTC.

The V and J genes are TRBV6-1 and TRBJ2-7, with D tentatively TRBD1 or TRBD2 (6 bases each). Germline CDR1 reads MNHNS; CDR2 reads SASEGT. The CDR3 extends over 14 amino acids. Trimming removed 6 bases at V and 1 base at J, with 13 bases between. The CDR3 spells CASSRLGGSYEQYF. The CDR3 nucleotides read TGTGCCAGCAGCCGTCTAGGGGGGTCCTACGAGCAGTACTTC.

This clonotype was found a few times. This chain joins TRBV24-1 and TRBJ2-3, with a weak D call TRBD2 (7 bases). In germline, CDR1 is KGHDR, CDR2 SFDVKD. The CDR3 has 15 residues. V was pared by 9 bases and J by 3 bases, with 18 bases between. Written as DNA, the CDR3 is TGTGCCACCCGGTCGCGGGGGCCCGAAACAGATACGCAGTATTTT. Its translation is CATRSRGPETDTQYF.

This clonotype was counted between two and nine times. The chain uses TRBV5-6 and TRBJ2-7; TRBD1 might be the D (5 bases). The CDR3 totals 13 residues. Trimming left V 1 base short and J 9 bases short, with 14 bases between. Germline V CDR1 and CDR2: SGHDT, YYEEEE. This CDR3 is CASSLTGPTGQYF. The CDR3 bases are TGTGCCAGCAGCTTGACAGGACCGACGGGGCAGTACTTC.

This clonotype was seen a few times. V gene TRBV7-8 combines with J gene TRBJ1-2; D is unclear. The CDR3 sequence is 15 residues long. Germline V lookup: CDR1 SGHVS, CDR2 FQNEAQ. Between the trimmed V and J ends, which lost 2 bases and 3 bases, there was a span of 13 bases. CDR3 sequence (DNA): TGTGCCAGCAGCTTACAAGACCGACCGGACTATGGCTACACCTTC. Its protein product is CASSLQDRPDYGYTF.

V usage is TRBV4-2 and J usage is TRBJ2-1; D may be TRBD1 (5 bases). The V end lost 0 bases, the J end lost 3 bases, and 12 bases lay between the germline ends. Germline lookup yields CDR1 LGHNA and CDR2 YNFKEQ. This CDR3 has 16 residues. CDR3 sequence reads: CASSQDSQGDYNEQFF. CDR3 sequence (DNA): TGTGCCAGCAGCCAAGATTCCCAGGGTGACTACAATGAGCAGTTCTTC.

This clonotype has a handful of counts. J is TRBJ2-3 and V is TRBV24-1; D remains ambiguous. Germline CDR1 is KGHDR and CDR2 is SFDVKD. V was pared by 7 bases and J by 11 bases, with 18 bases between. The CDR3 extends over 13 amino acids. In DNA, the CDR3 is TGTGCCACCAGCTCCGCCTTGGGTCCTCAGCAGTATTTT. This sequence encodes CATSSALGPQQYF.